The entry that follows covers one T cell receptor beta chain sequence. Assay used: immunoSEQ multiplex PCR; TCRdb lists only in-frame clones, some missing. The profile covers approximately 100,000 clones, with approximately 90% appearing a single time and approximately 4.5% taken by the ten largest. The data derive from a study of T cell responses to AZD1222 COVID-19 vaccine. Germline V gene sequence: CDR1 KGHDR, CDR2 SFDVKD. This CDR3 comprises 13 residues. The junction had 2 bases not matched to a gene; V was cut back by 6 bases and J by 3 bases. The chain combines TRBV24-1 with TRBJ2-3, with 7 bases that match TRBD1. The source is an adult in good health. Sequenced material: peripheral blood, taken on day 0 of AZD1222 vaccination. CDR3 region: CATSNRGTDTQYF. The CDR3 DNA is TGTGCCACCAGTAACAGGGGTACAGATACGCAGTATTTT.